These 4 T cell receptor beta chains were sequenced from one sample in a study of cytomegalovirus exposure and HLA in healthy donors (dated by TCRdb to between 2016 and 2019). The method behind the library was the immunoSEQ multiplex PCR assay. The multiplex PCR relied on a mix of 60 forward primers for TCR Vbeta segments and 13 reverse primers for TCR Jbeta segments. The table was pulled from immuneACCESS by TCRdb, which kept in-frame rearrangements only. Such tables lose some clones; where checked, under half of the loss comes from unresolved V genes, and the rest has no known cause. In all, the sample holds 150,000 to 250,000 clones, and 79% of those were seen once. Less than 2% of the sample rests with the top ten. Sequencing was carried out using PBMCs. All receptors come from a girl under 18 in good health and CMV-seropositive.

This chain uses TRBV29-1 with TRBJ1-1; 8 bases are shared with TRBD1. This CDR3 region has 15 residues. V lost 1 base and J lost 5; bases outside the gene matches: 9. Per the germline V gene, CDR1 is SQVTM and CDR2 is ANQGSEA. The CDR3: CSVEGLTGDGTEAFF. The DNA for the CDR3 is TGCAGCGTTGAAGGTTTGACAGGGGATGGAACTGAAGCTTTCTTT.

This clone was seen once. This rearrangement joins TRBV7-2 to TRBJ1-1; 7 nucleotides match TRBD1. The CDR3 has 15 amino acids. The V gene's germline CDR1 is SGHTA and CDR2 FQGNSA. The trim removed 5 bases at V and 3 bases at J, leaving 9 bases unmatched. The CDR3 DNA sequence: TGTGCCAGCAGCGGGCGACAGGGTCGGGACACTGAAGCTTTCTTT. Its protein is CASSGRQGRDTEAFF.

The rearrangement joins TRBV19 to TRBJ1-2, with a tentative D call TRBD1 (6 bases). In germline, CDR1 is LNHDA, CDR2 SQIVND (reference sequence). There are 13 residues in the CDR3. V lost 5 bases to trimming and J lost 4 bases, with 11 bases between them. The CDR3 sequence: CASSSGTIYGYTF. CDR3 coding DNA: TGTGCCAGTAGTTCGGGGACAATCTATGGCTACACCTTC. The variable domain in full, with the rest retrieved from reference TRBV19 and TRBJ1-2, is DGGITQSPKYLFRKEGQNVTLSCEQNLNHDAMYWYRQDPGQGLRLIYYSQIVNDFQKGDIAEGYSVSREKKESFPLTVTSAQKNPTAFYLCASSSGTIYGYTFGSGTRLTVV.

The chain is built from TRBV6-6 and TRBJ2-3; the match to TRBD2 covers 8 bases. The CDR3 has 15 amino acids. V lost 9 bases, J lost 1 base, and 9 bases stayed unmatched. Germline V CDR1 and CDR2: MNHNY, SVGAGI (reference sequence). CDR3 nucleotide sequence: TGTGCCAGACAGCGTCGGGAGGGGGGCACAGATACGCAGTATTTT. It specifies CARQRREGGTDTQYF.